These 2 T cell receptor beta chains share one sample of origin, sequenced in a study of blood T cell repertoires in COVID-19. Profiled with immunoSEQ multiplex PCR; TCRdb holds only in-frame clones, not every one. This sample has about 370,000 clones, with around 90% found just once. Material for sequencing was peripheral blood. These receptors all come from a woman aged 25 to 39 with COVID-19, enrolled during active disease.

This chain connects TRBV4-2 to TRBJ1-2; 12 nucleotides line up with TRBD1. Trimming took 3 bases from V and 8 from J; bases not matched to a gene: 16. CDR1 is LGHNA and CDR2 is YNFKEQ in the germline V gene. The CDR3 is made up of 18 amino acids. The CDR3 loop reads CASSHGLRPGQGARGYTF. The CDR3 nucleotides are TGTGCCAGCAGCCATGGGCTACGGCCGGGACAGGGGGCTAGGGGCTACACCTTC.

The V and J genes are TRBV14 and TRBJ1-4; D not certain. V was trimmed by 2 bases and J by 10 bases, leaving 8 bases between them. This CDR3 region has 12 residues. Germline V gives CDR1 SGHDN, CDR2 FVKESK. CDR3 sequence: CASSQSPGKLFF. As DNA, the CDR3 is TGTGCCAGCAGCCAAAGTCCAGGAAAACTGTTTTTT.